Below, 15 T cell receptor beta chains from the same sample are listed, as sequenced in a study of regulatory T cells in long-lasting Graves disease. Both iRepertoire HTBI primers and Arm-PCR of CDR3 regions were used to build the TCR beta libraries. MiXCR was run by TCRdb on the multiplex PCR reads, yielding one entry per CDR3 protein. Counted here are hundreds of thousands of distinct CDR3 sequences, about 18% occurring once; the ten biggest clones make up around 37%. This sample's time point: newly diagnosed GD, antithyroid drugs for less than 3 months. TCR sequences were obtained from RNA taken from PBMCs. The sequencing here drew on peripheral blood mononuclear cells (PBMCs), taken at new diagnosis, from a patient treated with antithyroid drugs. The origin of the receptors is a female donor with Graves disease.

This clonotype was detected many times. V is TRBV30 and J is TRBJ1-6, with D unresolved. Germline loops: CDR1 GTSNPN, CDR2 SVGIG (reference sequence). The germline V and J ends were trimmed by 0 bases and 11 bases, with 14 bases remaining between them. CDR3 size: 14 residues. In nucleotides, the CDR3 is TGTGCCTGGAGTGTAGACCCCAGGAACGCACCCCTCCACTTT. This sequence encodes CAWSVDPRNAPLHF.

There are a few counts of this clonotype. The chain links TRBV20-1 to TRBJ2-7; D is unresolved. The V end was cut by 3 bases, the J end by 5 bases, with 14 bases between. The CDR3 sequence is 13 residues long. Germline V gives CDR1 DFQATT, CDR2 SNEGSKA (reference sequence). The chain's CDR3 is CSARPAPADEQYF. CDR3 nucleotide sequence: TGCAGTGCTAGGCCCGCCCCAGCCGACGAGCAGTACTTC.

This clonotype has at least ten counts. CDR3 bases: TGTGCCAGCAGTCGGACAGGGGCCGCCTACGAGCAGTACTTC. Its translation is CASSRTGAAYEQYF. This chain links TRBV2 with TRBJ2-7; 9 bases are shared with TRBD1. The V gene's germline CDR1 is SNHLY and CDR2 FYNNEI. J gave up 2 bases and V 5 bases, and 4 bases lay outside the gene matches. The CDR3 is 14 amino acids.

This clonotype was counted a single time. This CDR3 is CASSWHRGEQFF. As DNA, the CDR3 is TGTGCCAGCAGTTGGCACAGGGGCGAGCAGTTCTTC. The chain employs TRBV27 and TRBJ2-1, with 7 bases fitting TRBD1. Germline V gene lookup returns CDR1 MNHEY and CDR2 SMNVEV (reference sequence). The CDR3 totals 12 residues. Trimming at V came to 4 bases and at J to 10 bases, leaving 4 bases not matched to a gene.

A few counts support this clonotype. CDR3 coding DNA: TGTGCCAGCAGTGATAGGACAGGGGACGCCGGGGAGCTGTTTTTT. It translates to CASSDRTGDAGELFF. The chain recombines TRBV12-3 or TRBV12-4 with TRBJ2-2, with TRBD1 matching over 9 bases. This CDR3 contains 15 residues. V shed 5 bases, J shed 6 bases, and the junction held 7 bases outside the gene matches.

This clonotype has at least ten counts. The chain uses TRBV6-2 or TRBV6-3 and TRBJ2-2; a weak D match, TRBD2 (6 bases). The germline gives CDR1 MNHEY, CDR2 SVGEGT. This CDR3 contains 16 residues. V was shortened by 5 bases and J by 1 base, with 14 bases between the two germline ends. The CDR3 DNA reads TGTGCCAGCAGTAGCCTTGCGGGATTGAACACCGGGGAGCTGTTTTTT. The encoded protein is CASSSLAGLNTGELFF.

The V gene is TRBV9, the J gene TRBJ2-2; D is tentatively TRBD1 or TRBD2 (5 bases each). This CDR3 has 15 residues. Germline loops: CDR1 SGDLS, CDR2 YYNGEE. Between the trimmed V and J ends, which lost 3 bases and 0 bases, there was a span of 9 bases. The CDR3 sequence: CASSEWGSNTGELFF. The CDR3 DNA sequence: TGTGCCAGCAGCGAGTGGGGGTCGAACACCGGGGAGCTGTTTTTT.

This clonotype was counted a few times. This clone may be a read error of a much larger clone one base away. The CDR3 sequence is CAGSSRRTGPRQETQYF. CDR3 coding DNA: TGTGCCGGCAGTTCCCGCCGGACAGGTCCCAGACAAGAGACCCAGTACTTC. V gene TRBV12-3 or TRBV12-4 combines with J gene TRBJ2-5, with TRBD1 matching 7 bases. The CDR3 length is 17 residues.

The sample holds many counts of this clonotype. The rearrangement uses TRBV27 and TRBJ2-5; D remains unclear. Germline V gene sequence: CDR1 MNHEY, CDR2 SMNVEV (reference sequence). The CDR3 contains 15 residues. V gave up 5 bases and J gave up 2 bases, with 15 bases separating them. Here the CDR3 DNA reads TGTGCCAGCAGTCCAGATGGGGTGGCTCAAGAGACCCAGTACTTC. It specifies CASSPDGVAQETQYF.

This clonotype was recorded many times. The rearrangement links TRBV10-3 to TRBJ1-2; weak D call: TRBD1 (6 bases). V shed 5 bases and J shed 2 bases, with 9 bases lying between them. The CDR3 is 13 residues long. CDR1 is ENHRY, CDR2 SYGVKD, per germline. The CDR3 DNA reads TGTGCCATCAGTTCTGGACAGAACTATGGCTACACCTTC. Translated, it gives CAISSGQNYGYTF.

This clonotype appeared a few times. For the CDR3, the DNA is TGTGCCAGCAGTCAAGATAACTATGGCTACACCTTC. This translates into CASSQDNYGYTF. The V gene is TRBV6-1, the J gene TRBJ1-2; no firm D call. The germline gives CDR1 MNHNS, CDR2 SASEGT. This CDR3 comprises 12 residues. Trimming took 5 bases from V and 1 from J, leaving 5 bases between them.

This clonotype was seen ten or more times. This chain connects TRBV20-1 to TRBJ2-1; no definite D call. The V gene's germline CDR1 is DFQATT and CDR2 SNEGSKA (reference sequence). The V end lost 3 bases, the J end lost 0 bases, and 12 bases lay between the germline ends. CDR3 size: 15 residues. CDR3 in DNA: TGCAGTGCTAGGGGTGTGGTGGCCTCCTACAATGAGCAGTTCTTC. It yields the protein CSARGVVASYNEQFF.

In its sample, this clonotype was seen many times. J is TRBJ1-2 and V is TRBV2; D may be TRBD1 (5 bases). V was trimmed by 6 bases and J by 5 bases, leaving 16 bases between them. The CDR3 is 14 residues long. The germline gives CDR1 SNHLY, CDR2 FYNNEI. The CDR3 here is CASRPGRGDYGYTF. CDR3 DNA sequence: TGTGCCAGCAGACCCGGACGAGGGGATTATGGCTACACCTTC.

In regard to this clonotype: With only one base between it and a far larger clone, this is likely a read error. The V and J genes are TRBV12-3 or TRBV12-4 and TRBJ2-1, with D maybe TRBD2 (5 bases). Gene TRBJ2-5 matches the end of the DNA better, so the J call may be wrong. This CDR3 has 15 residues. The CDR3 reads CASSTLVGGFSSQYF. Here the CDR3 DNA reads TGTGCCAGCAGCACCTTGGTTGGCGGGTTTAGTTCCCAGTACTTC.

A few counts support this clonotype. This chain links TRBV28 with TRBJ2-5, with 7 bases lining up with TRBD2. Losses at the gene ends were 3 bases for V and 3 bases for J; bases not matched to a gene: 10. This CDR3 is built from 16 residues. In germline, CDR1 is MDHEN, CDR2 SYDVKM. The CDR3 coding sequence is TGTGCCAGCAGTTTGAGGCTCGCCCGGGAGGAAGAGACCCAGTACTTC. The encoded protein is CASSLRLAREEETQYF.